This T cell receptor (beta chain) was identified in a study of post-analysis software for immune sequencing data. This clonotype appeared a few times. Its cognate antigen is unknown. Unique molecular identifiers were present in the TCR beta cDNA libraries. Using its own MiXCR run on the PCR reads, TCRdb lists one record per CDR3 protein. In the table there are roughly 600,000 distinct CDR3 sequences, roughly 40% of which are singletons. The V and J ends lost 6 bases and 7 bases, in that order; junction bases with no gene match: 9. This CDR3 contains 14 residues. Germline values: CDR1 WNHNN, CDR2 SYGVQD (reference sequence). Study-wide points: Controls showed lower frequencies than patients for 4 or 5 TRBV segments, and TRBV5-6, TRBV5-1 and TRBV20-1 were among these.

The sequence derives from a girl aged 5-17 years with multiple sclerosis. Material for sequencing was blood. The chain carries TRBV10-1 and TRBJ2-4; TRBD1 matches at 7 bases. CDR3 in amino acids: CASRRQGVLNIQYF. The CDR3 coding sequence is TGCGCCAGCAGACGACAGGGCGTACTGAACATTCAGTACTTC.